This T cell receptor beta chain was obtained from a study of T-cell reconstitution after alpha-beta-depleted transplantation in children. General study results and limits: Newly produced T cells mostly provided counts and TCRbeta diversity after one year, as hyperexpanded clones declined. Where some patients showed high TCRbeta diversity at day 60, it came from recipient T cells and thymic progenitors that had survived. Approximately two months post-transplant, alpha-beta T cells reportedly originated from several hundred expanded graft clones.

As it was prepared, the TCRbeta library received unique molecular identifiers. TCRdb reprocessed the PCR reads with MiXCR, giving one entry per CDR3 protein. The sample includes 75,000 to 80,000 distinct CDR3 sequences, 15% to 20% of them seen just once. This clonotype was detected a few times. Its antigen is unidentified. V lost 2 bases to trimming and J lost 5 bases, with 7 bases between them. Germline V CDR1 and CDR2: MNHNS, SASEGT. The CDR3 covers 13 residues. The chain joins TRBV6-1 to TRBJ1-5; D is undetermined. This receptor was obtained from a male patient under 10 years old who had a stem cell transplant for acute lymphoblastic leukemia, so the T cells may come from the graft donor. Sequenced here: PBMCs, mostly from graft donor cells, sampled 360 days after TCRalphabeta/CD19-depleted stem cell transplant. The DNA of the CDR3 is TGTGCCAGCAGTGAATTTGGGGATCAGCCCCAGCATTTT. It translates to CASSEFGDQPQHF.